Below are 7 T cell receptor beta chains sequenced from a single sample in a study of a mutant IDH1 vaccine in newly diagnosed glioma. Sequenced by immunoSEQ multiplex PCR; TCRdb stores in-frame clones only, minus some. The table lists 80,000 to 100,000 clones, around four fifths of them singletons. Time point specified: baseline, week 1 (first vaccination visit). As to treatment: pre-vaccination baseline after standard-of-care therapy. The sequences come from PBMCs, collected from a glioma patient treated with radiotherapy, temozolomide or both. The receptors originated from a man aged 40-49 years with glioma.

This clone was counted between two and nine times. This chain connects TRBV6-1 to TRBJ1-5; D gene ambiguous. Germline values: CDR1 MNHNS, CDR2 SASEGT. V lost 2 bases and J 1 base, leaving 12 bases between the germline ends. This CDR3 comprises 16 residues. The CDR3 reads CASSEKGSGSNQPQHF. CDR3 bases: TGTGCCAGCAGTGAAAAGGGATCTGGGAGCAATCAGCCCCAGCATTTT.

The chain links TRBV19 to TRBJ1-1, with 8 bases identical to TRBD1. This CDR3 has 14 residues. CDR1 LNHDA and CDR2 SQIVND come from the germline V gene (reference sequence). V lost 1 base to trimming and J lost 6 bases; unmatched junction nucleotides: 4. The CDR3 sequence: CASSIGQGAAEAFF. CDR3 DNA: TGTGCCAGTAGTATAGGGCAGGGGGCAGCTGAAGCTTTCTTT.

The J gene is TRBJ1-2, the V gene TRBV7-2, with D perhaps matching TRBD1 (5 bases). The CDR3 runs to 13 residues. Trimming removed 5 bases from V and 4 bases from J, with 11 bases in between. Germline V gene sequence: CDR1 SGHTA, CDR2 FQGNSA. In DNA, the CDR3 is TGTGCCAGCAGCGACGGGGGAACCTATGGCTACACCTTC. As protein: CASSDGGTYGYTF.

This chain uses TRBV6-4 with TRBJ1-1, with 10 bases aligning to TRBD1. Germline CDR1 is MRHNA and CDR2 is SNTAGT. Trimming took 6 bases from V and 5 from J; bases not matched to a gene: 0. CDR3 length: 12 amino acids. The CDR3 DNA sequence: TGTGCCAGCAGGGGACAGGGGACTGAAGCTTTCTTT. It codes for CASRGQGTEAFF.

The chain has TRBV7-6 and TRBJ2-3; 16 nucleotides match TRBD2. This CDR3 contains 16 residues. Unmatched junction bases numbered 6, after V lost 4 bases and J lost 8 bases. The germline V gene encodes CDR1 SGHVS and CDR2 FNYEAQ. CDR3 sequence reads: CASSSGLAGGPVTQYF. The CDR3 DNA reads as TGTGCCAGCAGCTCGGGACTAGCGGGGGGGCCGGTTACGCAGTATTTT. Complete variable domain (other parts from reference TRBV7-6 and TRBJ2-3): GAGVSQSPRYKVTKRGQDVALRCDPISGHVSLYWYRQALGQGPEFLTYFNYEAQQDKSGLPNDRFSAERPEGSISTLTIQRTEQRDSAMYRCASSSGLAGGPVTQYFGPGTRLTVL.

This chain connects TRBV6-6 to TRBJ2-1, with TRBD1 matching over 8 bases. Germline V gives CDR1 MNHNY, CDR2 SVGAGI (reference sequence). V lost 2 bases, J lost 0 bases, and 0 bases stayed unmatched. The CDR3 has 15 residues. The CDR3 loop is CASSYTGGSYNEQFF. In nucleotides, the CDR3 is TGTGCCAGCAGTTACACAGGGGGCTCCTACAATGAGCAGTTCTTC.

CDR3 loop: CASSQDWGQVNSPLHF. Here the CDR3 DNA reads TGCGCCAGCAGCCAAGATTGGGGACAGGTTAATTCACCCCTCCACTTT. This rearrangement joins TRBV4-3 to TRBJ1-6; TRBD1 matches at 8 bases. CDR3 length: 16 amino acids. The germline V gene encodes CDR1 LGHNA and CDR2 YSLEER. V lost 0 bases, J lost 6 bases, and 4 bases stayed unmatched.